This TCR beta chain was recovered during a study of blood T cell repertoires in COVID-19. Study-level information: Acute and convalescent COVID-19 samples came from the United States, Italy and Spain. The cDNA or gDNA used as material had been derived from T cells, B-cell-depleted T cells, or PBMCs.

This CDR3 is built from 11 residues. Trimming cost V 3 bases and J 7 bases, with 3 bases left between them. Participants were aged about 18 to 100 years, lived in around 22 US areas, and enrolled virtually. Recovery among Cohort 3 donors was established by two negative PCRs, clearance, or symptom resolution. Produced via immunoSEQ multiplex PCR; TCRdb's table is partial and in-frame only. In the table there are roughly 520,000 clones, over 75% of which are singletons. The sequence came from a woman between 40 and 55 years old who had recovered from COVID-19. The sample taken for sequencing was PBMCs or T cells enriched from blood (not recorded which). The gene calls are TRBV12-3 or TRBV12-4 and TRBJ1-4; the D is unclear. The CDR3 coding sequence is TGTGCCAGCAGTTTCAGTGAAAAACTGTTTTTT. Protein sequence: CASSFSEKLFF.